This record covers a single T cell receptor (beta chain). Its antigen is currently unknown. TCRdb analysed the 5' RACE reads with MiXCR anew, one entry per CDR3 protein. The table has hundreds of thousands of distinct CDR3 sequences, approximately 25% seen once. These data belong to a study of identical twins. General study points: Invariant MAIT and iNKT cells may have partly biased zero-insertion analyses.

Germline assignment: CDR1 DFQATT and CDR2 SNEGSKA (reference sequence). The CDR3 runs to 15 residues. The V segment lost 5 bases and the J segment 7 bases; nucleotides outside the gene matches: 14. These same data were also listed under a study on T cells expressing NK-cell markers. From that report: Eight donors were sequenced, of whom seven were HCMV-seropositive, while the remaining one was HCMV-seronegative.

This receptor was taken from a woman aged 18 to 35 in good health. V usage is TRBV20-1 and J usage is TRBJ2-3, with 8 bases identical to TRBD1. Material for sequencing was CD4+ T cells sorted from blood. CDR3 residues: CSAVRLRQGTNTQYF. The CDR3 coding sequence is TGCAGTGCTGTCAGGCTGCGACAGGGGACGAATACGCAGTATTTT.